Each of the 21 T cell receptor beta chains below was sequenced from the same sample in a study of T cell repertoires in cytomegalovirus infection. Using its own MiXCR run on the reads, TCRdb lists one record per CDR3 protein. The repertoire consists of about 500,000 distinct CDR3 sequences, with 33% occurring once and the leading ten covering 15% to 20%. Their antigens remain unidentified. Material: cultured PBMCs, obtained from culture after CMV antigen stimulation. These receptors came from a human donor in good health (CMV status not recorded). Some clones in this sample may be carry-over from other donors' samples.

This clonotype was counted only a few times. This chain uses TRBV28 with TRBJ2-7, with TRBD2 identical over 8 bases. Trimming cost V 2 bases and J 4 bases; bases outside gene matches: 10. The CDR3 loop spans 16 amino acids. Germline V gene sequence: CDR1 MDHEN, CDR2 SYDVKM. The CDR3 coding sequence is TGTGCCAGCAGTTTAGCCGGGGCAAGCGGGAGTTACGAGCAGTACTTC. Protein sequence: CASSLAGASGSYEQYF.

This clonotype was detected only a few times. The chain is built from TRBV7-2 and TRBJ2-7, with D unresolved. This CDR3 comprises 12 residues. Germline CDR1 SGHTA, CDR2 FQGNSA. The ends were cut back, 5 bases at V and 2 bases at J, with 7 bases in the middle. In DNA, the CDR3 is TGTGCCAGCAGCCAAGACCCCTACGAGCAGTACTTC. Residues: CASSQDPYEQYF.

Only a few counts were recorded for this clonotype. The rearrangement uses TRBV2 and TRBJ2-4; 7 bases agree with TRBD2. Germline V gives CDR1 SNHLY, CDR2 FYNNEI. This CDR3 is 16 amino acids long. V dropped 1 base and J dropped 1; count of bases not matched to a gene: 4. The CDR3 nucleotides are TGTGCCAGCAGTGAAGTGGACGGGAGGGCCAAAAACATTCAGTACTTC. Translated: CASSEVDGRAKNIQYF.

Note on this clonotype: A much larger clone differs by one base, so this may be a read error. CDR3 sequence (DNA): TGTGCCAGAAGCTTAATGGGCAGGGGGAGTCAGCCCCAGCATTTT. It encodes CARSLMGRGSQPQHF. The chain links TRBV7-2 to TRBJ1-5; 7 bases agree with TRBD1. The CDR3 totals 15 residues. Germline CDR1 SGHTA, CDR2 FQGNSA.

To note about this clonotype: A much more abundant neighbour one base away suggests this may be a read error. The rearrangement links TRBV7-2 to TRBJ1-1; possibly TRBD1 for D (5 bases). This CDR3 has 16 amino acids. Germline V lookup: CDR1 SGHTA, CDR2 FQGNSA. V was trimmed by 5 bases and J by 4 bases, leaving 20 bases between them. CDR3 sequence reads: CASSHLRQPRGTEAFF. CDR3 nucleotides: TGTGCCAGCAGCCACCTCAGACAGCCCAGAGGCACTGAAGCTTTCTTT.

V is TRBV20-1 and J is TRBJ1-3, with D unresolved. Germline V CDR1 and CDR2: DFQATT, SNEGSKA (reference sequence). There are 14 residues in the CDR3. Trimming removed 3 bases at V and 0 bases at J, with 9 bases between. The DNA for the CDR3 is TGCAGTGCTAGTCATCAGAGCTCTGGAAACACCATATATTTT. Translated: CSASHQSSGNTIYF.

This clonotype was picked up many times. The chain carries TRBV12-3 or TRBV12-4 and TRBJ1-4; D gene ambiguous. The CDR3 has 12 amino acids. Trimming cost V 4 bases and J 5 bases, with 5 bases left between them. For the CDR3, the DNA is TGTGCCAGCAGTTCGGGCAATGAAAAACTGTTTTTT. Translating gives CASSSGNEKLFF.

The chain combines TRBV10-2 with TRBJ2-7; a possible D gene is TRBD1 (5 bases). The CDR3 runs 13 residues. Germline CDR1 WSHSY, CDR2 SAAADI. V was pared by 7 bases and J by 0 bases, with 10 bases between. The CDR3 protein is CASTRGSSYEQYV. CDR3 coding DNA: TGCGCCAGCACTAGGGGAAGCTCCTACGAGCAGTACGTC.

CDR3 sequence reads: CASSRVVEQFF. The CDR3 DNA reads as TGTGCCAGCAGCCGCGTCGTCGAGCAGTTCTTC. The gene calls are TRBV12-3 or TRBV12-4 and TRBJ2-1; the D is unclear. This CDR3 contains 11 residues. V lost 6 bases, J lost 10 bases, and 10 bases lay in between.

This clonotype has at least ten counts. The V call is TRBV27, the J call TRBJ1-5, with D tentatively TRBD1 (5 bases). The CDR3 runs 14 residues. Trimming left V 5 bases short and J 3 bases short, with 11 bases between. Germline CDR1 and CDR2: MNHEY and SMNVEV (reference sequence). The chain's CDR3 is CASSDRPLNQPQHF. The DNA of the CDR3 is TGTGCCAGCAGTGACAGACCGCTCAATCAGCCCCAGCATTTT.

The J gene is TRBJ2-7, the V gene TRBV7-9; TRBD2 matches 13 bases. J lost 3 bases, V lost 5 bases, and 1 base had no gene match. The CDR3 consists of 14 residues. Germline-derived CDR1 and CDR2 are SEHNR and FQNEAQ (reference sequence). The CDR3 DNA reads as TGTGCCAGCAGCCGGACTAGCGGGGGCTACGAGCAGTACTTC. This gives the protein CASSRTSGGYEQYF.

This clonotype was picked up a small number of times. The chain links TRBV19 to TRBJ1-6, with 8 bases that match TRBD1. CDR1 LNHDA and CDR2 SQIVND come from the germline V gene (reference sequence). This CDR3 comprises 13 residues. Unmatched junction bases numbered 3, after V lost 6 bases and J lost 8 bases. The CDR3 DNA reads as TGTGCCAGTAGGGGGGACAGGTATTCACCCCTCCACTTT. Its translation is CASRGDRYSPLHF.

In its sample, this clonotype was seen a few times. The V gene is TRBV11-2, the J gene TRBJ2-1, with TRBD2 matching over 9 bases. The germline CDR1 and CDR2 sequences are SGHAT and FQNNGV. CDR3 length: 17 amino acids. Unmatched junction bases numbered 11, after V lost 5 bases and J lost 3 bases. For the CDR3, the DNA is TGTGCCAGCAGCCTCGGGAGCGTAGCGGGAGTCTACAATGAGCAGTTCTTC. Translation gives CASSLGSVAGVYNEQFF.

This clonotype appeared a few times. The chain couples TRBV19 to TRBJ2-1, with D possibly TRBD2 on 5 matching bases. The V gene lost 0 bases and the J gene lost 10 bases, with 7 bases spanning the gap. Germline V gene data show CDR1 as LNHDA and CDR2 as SQIVND (reference sequence). The CDR3 has 12 amino acids. CDR3 bases: TGTGCCAGTAGTATAGATCCGGGAGAGCAGTTCTTC. Its translation is CASSIDPGEQFF. The full variable domain, rest sourced from reference TRBV19 and TRBJ2-1, is DGGITQSPKYLFRKEGQNVTLSCEQNLNHDAMYWYRQDPGQGLRLIYYSQIVNDFQKGDIAEGYSVSREKKESFPLTVTSAQKNPTAFYLCASSIDPGEQFFGPGTRLTVL.

This clonotype was picked up a small number of times. The chain joins TRBV6-1 to TRBJ1-2, with D hard to call. This CDR3 region has 15 residues. The V end lost 1 base, the J end lost 5 bases, and 14 bases lay between the germline ends. Germline V gene lookup returns CDR1 MNHNS and CDR2 SASEGT. The CDR3 spells CASSEGNRALYGYTF. The CDR3 nucleotides read TGTGCCAGCAGTGAAGGGAACAGAGCCCTATATGGCTACACCTTC.

This chain joins TRBV6-1 and TRBJ2-7; 10 positions agree with TRBD2. V was pared by 4 bases and J by 0 bases, with 3 bases of the junction left unmatched. The germline gives CDR1 MNHNS, CDR2 SASEGT. The CDR3 length is 15 residues. DNA for the CDR3: TGTGCCAGCAGTGCTAGCGGGAGAGGCTCCTACGAGCAGTACGTC. It codes for CASSASGRGSYEQYV.

The gene calls are TRBV6-5 and TRBJ1-5, with a tentative D call TRBD1 (6 bases). V lost 6 bases and J 3 bases, leaving 12 bases between the germline ends. CDR1 is MNHEY and CDR2 is SVGAGI in the germline V gene. The CDR3 sequence is 14 residues long. The DNA of the CDR3 is TGTGCCAGCAGCCAAACAGGGACCAATCAGCCCCAGCATTTT. Amino acids: CASSQTGTNQPQHF.

This clonotype came up a few times. At one of its ends the junction is not consistent with the germline gene, which may arise from a read error. The chain couples TRBV7-7 to TRBJ2-5; 10 nucleotides line up with TRBD2. CDR1 and CDR2 from the germline V gene are SSHAT and FNYEAQ (reference sequence). The CDR3 spans 13 residues. The CDR3 DNA sequence: TGTGCTAGCAGCTCGCCAGGACTAGCGGCCCAGTACTTC. Protein sequence: CASSSPGLAAQYF.

The rearrangement joins TRBV20-1 to TRBJ2-1; 12 bases are shared with TRBD2. V was pared by 6 bases and J by 10 bases, with 10 bases of the junction left unmatched. The CDR3 sequence is 14 residues long. Germline V gene lookup returns CDR1 DFQATT and CDR2 SNEGSKA (reference sequence). CDR3 region: CSAKKTSGRFEQFF. In DNA form, the CDR3 reads TGCAGTGCAAAGAAGACTAGCGGGAGATTCGAGCAGTTCTTC.

This rearrangement joins TRBV29-1 to TRBJ2-1, with D maybe TRBD2 (6 bases). This CDR3 is 18 amino acids long. Trimming pared 6 bases from V and 8 bases from J, leaving 32 bases between. Germline V gives CDR1 SQVTM, CDR2 ANQGSEA. The CDR3 protein is CSVNSGLLLGGPRDEQFF. CDR3 sequence (DNA): TGCAGCGTCAACAGTGGCCTCTTGCTCGGAGGGCCGCGAGATGAGCAGTTCTTC.

With respect to this clonotype: An end of the junction does not agree with germline; a read error may underlie this. This sequence joins TRBV7-9 and TRBJ2-3, with D tentatively TRBD2 (5 bases). Germline CDR1 and CDR2: SEHNR and FQNEAQ (reference sequence). CDR3 length equals 18 residues. This CDR3 reads CAGSSNPPMRAGADTQYF. Here the CDR3 DNA reads TGTGCCGGCAGCTCCAATCCCCCGATGAGGGCCGGCGCAGATACGCAGTATTTT.